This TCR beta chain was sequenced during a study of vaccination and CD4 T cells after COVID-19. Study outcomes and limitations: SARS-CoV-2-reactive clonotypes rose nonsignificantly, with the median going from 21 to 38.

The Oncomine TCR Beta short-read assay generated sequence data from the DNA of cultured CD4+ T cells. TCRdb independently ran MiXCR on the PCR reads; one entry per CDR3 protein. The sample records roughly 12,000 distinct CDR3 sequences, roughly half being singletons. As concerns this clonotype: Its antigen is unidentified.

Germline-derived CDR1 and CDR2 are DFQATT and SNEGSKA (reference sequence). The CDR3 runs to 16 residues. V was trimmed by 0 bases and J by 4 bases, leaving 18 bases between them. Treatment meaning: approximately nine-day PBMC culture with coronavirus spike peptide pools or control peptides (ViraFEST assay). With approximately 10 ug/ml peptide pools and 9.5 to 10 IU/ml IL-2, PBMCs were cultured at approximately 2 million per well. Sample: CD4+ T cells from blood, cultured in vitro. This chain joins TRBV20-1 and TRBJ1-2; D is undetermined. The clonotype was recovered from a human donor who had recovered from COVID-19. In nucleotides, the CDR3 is TGCAGTGCTAGAGATGCAGCCGGGGAGCGGGTCTATGGCTACACCTTC. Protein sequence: CSARDAAGERVYGYTF.